One sample yielded the 9 T cell receptor beta chains listed below, sequenced in a study of beta chain features in type 1 diabetes. The authors reverse transcribed all of the isolated RNA, so sequencing captured expressed TCRB transcripts. Method: immunoSEQ multiplex PCR; TCRdb's copy keeps in-frame clones and lacks some. Of some 410,000 clones listed, 9.5% to 12% are singletons. Sequenced input: naive CD4+ T cells from blood. These receptors were collected from a woman aged 18-29 years in good health.

This clone appeared a few times. The gene calls are TRBV7-2 and TRBJ2-5, with D possibly being TRBD1 or TRBD2 (6 bases each). The CDR3 sequence is 16 residues long. Germline V gene data show CDR1 as SGHTA and CDR2 as FQGNSA. V lost 1 base and J 5 bases, leaving 17 bases between the germline ends. The CDR3 here is CASSLVYGGMGETQYF. Here the CDR3 DNA reads TGTGCCAGCAGCTTAGTTTACGGGGGCATGGGGGAGACCCAGTACTTC.

The chain uses TRBV5-4 and TRBJ1-2; TRBD1 matches 7 bases. CDR3 size: 13 residues. J lost 6 bases, V lost 4 bases, and 6 bases had no gene match. Per the germline V gene, CDR1 is SGHNT and CDR2 is YYREEE (reference sequence). The CDR3 nucleotides read TGTGCCAGCAGCGCCGGGACAGCAGATGGCTACACCTTC. This gives the protein CASSAGTADGYTF.

This clone was seen a few times. The chain couples TRBV6-4 to TRBJ2-2, with D uncertain. Trimming cost V 8 bases and J 0 bases, with 10 bases left between them. Germline V lookup: CDR1 MRHNA, CDR2 SNTAGT. The CDR3 has 14 residues. The CDR3 region has the DNA TGTGCCAGCCAGACGGAAGCGAACACCGGGGAGCTGTTTTTT. Its protein is CASQTEANTGELFF.

In its sample, this clone was seen a few times. This chain joins TRBV2 and TRBJ2-3; a possible D gene is TRBD1 (5 bases). Trimming took 8 bases from V and 1 from J, leaving 7 bases between them. CDR1 and CDR2 from the germline V gene are SNHLY and FYNNEI. This CDR3 contains 12 residues. CDR3 protein: CASGAGTDTQYF. In DNA form, the CDR3 reads TGTGCCAGCGGGGCGGGCACAGATACGCAGTATTTT.

This clone was picked up a small number of times. The V call is TRBV6-6, the J call TRBJ2-5; D ambiguous. CDR1 MNHNY and CDR2 SVGAGI come from the germline V gene (reference sequence). The length of the CDR3 is 11 residues. V lost 4 bases to trimming and J lost 2 bases, with 2 bases between them. CDR3 in DNA: TGTGCCAGCAGTTGGCAAGAGACCCAGTACTTC. It translates to CASSWQETQYF.

The gene calls are TRBV29-1 and TRBJ1-3; no clear D gene. Per the germline V gene, CDR1 is SQVTM and CDR2 is ANQGSEA. V gave up 4 bases and J gave up 4 bases, with 11 bases separating them. This CDR3 comprises 13 residues. The CDR3 sequence is CSVVPGGGNTIYF. For the CDR3, the DNA is TGCAGCGTTGTCCCCGGAGGGGGAAACACCATATATTTT.

This clone was counted between two and nine times. The J gene is TRBJ1-5, the V gene TRBV18, with D hard to call. V was trimmed by 3 bases and J by 8 bases, leaving 8 bases between them. The CDR3 length is 12 residues. Germline V gene sequence: CDR1 KGHSH, CDR2 LQKENI. CDR3: CASSPGLKPQHF. CDR3 in DNA: TGTGCCAGCTCACCGGGCTTAAAGCCCCAGCATTTT.

Only a few counts were recorded for this clone. The chain couples TRBV27 to TRBJ2-1; 9 bases map to TRBD1. J lost 6 bases, V lost 6 bases, and 0 bases had no gene match. The CDR3 consists of 12 residues. CDR1 MNHEY and CDR2 SMNVEV come from the germline V gene (reference sequence). The DNA for the CDR3 is TGTGCCAGCAGGGACAGGGGCAATGAGCAGTTCTTC. Amino acid sequence: CASRDRGNEQFF.

A few counts support this clone. This rearrangement joins TRBV30 to TRBJ1-5; 10 bases line up with TRBD1. Germline trimming cut 0 bases from V and 3 bases from J; bases unmatched to any gene: 2. Per germline, CDR1 GTSNPN and CDR2 SVGIG (reference sequence). The CDR3 contains 15 residues. CDR3 DNA: TGTGCCTGGAGTGTAGGGACAGGGGTCAATCAGCCCCAGCATTTT. Its translation is CAWSVGTGVNQPQHF.